Listed below are T cell receptor beta chains from one sample, sequenced in a study of PD-L1 blockade in urothelial cancer. Clones were sequenced by immunoSEQ multiplex PCR, and TCRdb holds only the in-frame ones, with some missing. Of just over 35,000 clones in the sample, approximately 80% are singletons; the top ten hold 8% to 11%. The sample here was PBMCs, taken around atezolizumab (anti-PD-L1) treatment. These receptors came from a man between 35 and 55 years old with urothelial cancer. Each CDR3 is given with its conserved first and last residue. A D gene is named only where the DNA matches it firmly. Expanded clones get a size class; other rows say once, few or many, or leave the size out.

>-|-|TRBJ2-7|TRBV28
TGTGCCGCCACAGGGACCTACGAGCAGTACTTC
CAATGTYEQYF
>TRBD1|-|TRBJ2-7|TRBV18
TGTGCCAGCTCCCCCGGACAGGGCGAAGAGCAGTACTTC
CASSPGQGEEQYF
>-|-|TRBJ1-2|TRBV5-8
TGTGCCAGCCGCTCTTGGGGGCGAAATGTAAATGGCTACACCTTC
CASRSWGRNVNGYTF
>-|once|TRBJ1-2|TRBV28
TGTGCCAGCAGTTTTCCTAACCGGGGCTACACCTTC
CASSFPNRGYTF
>TRBD2|-|TRBJ2-7|TRBV7-8
TGTGCCAGCAGCCTTCGACTAGCAACCGAGCAGTACTTC
CASSLRLATEQYF
>-|few|TRBJ1-1|TRBV30
TGTGCCTCCTTTGACAGCCACACTGAAGCTTTCTTT
CASFDSHTEAFF
>TRBD2|-|TRBJ2-6|TRBV7-2
TGTGCCAGCAGCGGACTAGCGGGAGCTGGGGCCAACGTCCTGACTTTC
CASSGLAGAGANVLTF
>TRBD1|-|TRBJ1-1|TRBV5-1
TGCGCCAGCAGCTTGGTGAGGGGGCGGGGGAACACTGAAGCTTTCTTT
CASSLVRGRGNTEAFF
>TRBD2|-|TRBJ2-7|TRBV6-5
TGTGCCAGCAGTTACCAGCGGGACTCCTACGAGCAGTACTTC
CASSYQRDSYEQYF
>-|once|TRBJ1-1|TRBV9
TGTGCCAGCAGCCAGGTGGCGAACACTGAAGCTTTCTTT
CASSQVANTEAFF
>TRBD1|-|TRBJ2-7|TRBV27
TGTGCCAGCAGTTCCGGGGACAGGGCCTACGAGCAGTACTTC
CASSSGDRAYEQYF
>-|-|TRBJ2-1|TRBV5-4
TGTGCCAGCAGCTTCAGTGGGAGTGGGTCCTACAATGAGCAGTTCTTC
CASSFSGSGSYNEQFF
>TRBD2|-|TRBJ2-7|TRBV28
TGTGCCAGCAGTTTTCTAGCGGGAGGGCCCTACGAGCAGTACTTC
CASSFLAGGPYEQYF
>-|-|TRBJ2-3|TRBV7-6
TGTGCCAGCAGCTTAGCGCATCCGGGGACAGATACGCAGTATTTT
CASSLAHPGTDTQYF
>-|-|TRBJ2-7|TRBV5-6
TGTGCCAGCAGCTTGAGAGGGTACGAGCAGTACTTC
CASSLRGYEQYF
>TRBD2|-|TRBJ2-1|TRBV5-6
TGTGCCAGCAGGTTGGAGCGGGACGGCGTCCATGAGCAGTTCTTC
CASRLERDGVHEQFF
>TRBD1|-|TRBJ2-7|TRBV5-4
TGTGCCAGCAGCTTTAACCGGGACAGGGGATTAGAATCCTACGAGCAGTACTTC
CASSFNRDRGLESYEQYF
>TRBD2|-|TRBJ2-3|TRBV4-3
TGCGCCAGCAGCCAGTCTAGCGGGGTAACAGATACGCAGTATTTT
CASSQSSGVTDTQYF
>-|-|TRBJ1-3|TRBV9
TGTGCCAGCAGCGCTGGGGGGGGGCTAAGATCCTCTGGAAACACCATATATTTT
CASSAGGGLRSSGNTIYF
>-|-|TRBJ2-1|TRBV7-9
TGTGCCAGCAGCCTCCGGGACACGGCCTTCGATGAGCAGTTCTTC
CASSLRDTAFDEQFF
>-|-|TRBJ1-2|TRBV19
TGTGCCAGTAGTATAGGAAGGGGGACAAACTATGGCTACACCTTC
CASSIGRGTNYGYTF
>-|-|TRBJ1-1|TRBV6-4
TGTGCCAGCAGTGAGTTGGTCAGGGATCGTGAAGCTTTCTTT
CASSELVRDREAFF
>TRBD2|-|TRBJ2-3|TRBV5-1
TGCGCCAGCAGCTTAGCGGGGGCTCGCACAGATACGCAGTATTTT
CASSLAGARTDTQYF
>-|-|TRBJ2-3|TRBV19
TGTGCCAGTAGTAATCACAGGGTCGCAGATACGCAGTATTTT
CASSNHRVADTQYF